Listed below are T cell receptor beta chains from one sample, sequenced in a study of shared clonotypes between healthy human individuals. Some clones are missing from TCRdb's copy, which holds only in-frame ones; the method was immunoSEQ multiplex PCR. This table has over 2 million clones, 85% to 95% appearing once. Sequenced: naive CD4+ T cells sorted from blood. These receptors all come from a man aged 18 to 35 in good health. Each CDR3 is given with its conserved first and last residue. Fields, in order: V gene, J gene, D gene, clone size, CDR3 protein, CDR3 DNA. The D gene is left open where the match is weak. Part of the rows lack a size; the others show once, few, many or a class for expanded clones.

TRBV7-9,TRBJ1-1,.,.,CASSPPDIRTLNTEAFF,TGTGCCAGCAGCCCTCCGGACATAAGAACCTTGAACACTGAAGCTTTCTTT
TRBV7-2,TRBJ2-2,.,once,CASCWRAVGTGELFF,TGTGCCAGCTGTTGGAGGGCTGTAGGCACCGGGGAGCTGTTTTTT
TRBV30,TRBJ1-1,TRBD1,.,CAWIGQGDTEAFF,TGTGCCTGGATTGGACAGGGTGACACTGAAGCTTTCTTT
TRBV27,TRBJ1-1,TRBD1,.,CASSLGQGGVDTEAFF,TGTGCCAGCAGTTTGGGACAGGGAGGGGTTGACACTGAAGCTTTCTTT
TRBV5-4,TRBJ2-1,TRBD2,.,CASSLGAAGGYNEQFF,TGTGCCAGCAGCTTGGGTGCAGCGGGAGGGTACAATGAGCAGTTCTTC
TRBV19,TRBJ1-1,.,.,CASSIRALNTEAFF,TGTGCCAGTAGTATAAGGGCCCTAAACACTGAAGCTTTCTTT
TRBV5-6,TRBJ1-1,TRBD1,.,CASSLPGQTMNTEAFF,TGTGCCAGCAGCTTACCGGGACAGACCATGAACACTGAAGCTTTCTTT
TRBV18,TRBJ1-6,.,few,CASSGDSPLHF,TGTGCCAGCTCAGGTGATTCACCCCTCCACTTT
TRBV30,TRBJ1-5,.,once,CAWSVGGGNQPQHF,TGTGCCTGGAGTGTTGGGGGGGGCAATCAGCCCCAGCATTTT
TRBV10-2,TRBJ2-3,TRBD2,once,CASSRTSGGSDTQYF,TGCGCCAGCAGTAGGACTAGCGGGGGTTCAGATACGCAGTATTTT
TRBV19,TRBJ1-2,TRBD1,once,CASQTAGGNYGYTF,TGTGCCAGTCAAACCGCAGGGGGCAACTATGGCTACACCTTC
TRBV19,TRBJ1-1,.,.,CASSNRELLAEAFF,TGTGCCAGTAGTAACAGGGAATTGTTGGCTGAAGCTTTCTTT
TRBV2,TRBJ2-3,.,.,CASSEVSSDTQYF,TGTGCCAGCAGTGAAGTCAGTTCAGATACGCAGTATTTT
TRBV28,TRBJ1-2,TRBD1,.,CASGDTGAVGYTF,TGTGCCAGTGGGGATACAGGGGCCGTTGGCTACACCTTC
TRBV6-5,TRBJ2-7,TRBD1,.,CASSYSGDRGLYEQYF,TGTGCCAGCAGTTACTCGGGGGACAGGGGGCTATACGAGCAGTACTTC
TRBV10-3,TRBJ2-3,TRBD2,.,CAISETSGGATDTQYF,TGTGCCATCAGTGAGACTAGCGGGGGGGCAACAGATACGCAGTATTTT
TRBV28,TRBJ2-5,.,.,CASTTFTFQETQYF,TGTGCCAGCACCACGTTTACATTTCAAGAGACCCAGTACTTC